The present T cell receptor beta chain was sequenced within a study of blood T cell repertoires in COVID-19. About the research overall: Both acute and convalescent COVID-19 samples were obtained from the United States, Italy and Spain. PBMCs, B-cell-depleted T cells, or T cells provided the cDNA or gDNA that made up the material.

In germline, CDR1 is SGHRS, CDR2 YFSETQ. The CDR3 covers 15 residues. V shed 2 bases and J 3 bases; nucleotides not matched to a gene: 3. Per the original data handling: Reference gene primer amplification yielded estimated nucleated cell counts. Measured with immunoSEQ multiplex PCR; TCRdb has only the in-frame clones, and not every one. The V and J calls and clone size are taken from that table; D and trimming were inferred from the DNA. Among almost 350,000 clones, approximately 90% were seen once, and the ten largest hold less than 5%. Seattle participants joined during active infection and were tracked over time.

V and J are TRBV5-1 and TRBJ2-1; 9 bases map to TRBD2. The sequence came from a woman aged 60-70 years with COVID-19, enrolled during active disease. Sequenced material: peripheral blood. The CDR3 reads CASSFAAGGYNEQFF. In DNA form, the CDR3 reads TGCGCCAGCAGCTTCGCAGCGGGGGGCTACAATGAGCAGTTCTTC.